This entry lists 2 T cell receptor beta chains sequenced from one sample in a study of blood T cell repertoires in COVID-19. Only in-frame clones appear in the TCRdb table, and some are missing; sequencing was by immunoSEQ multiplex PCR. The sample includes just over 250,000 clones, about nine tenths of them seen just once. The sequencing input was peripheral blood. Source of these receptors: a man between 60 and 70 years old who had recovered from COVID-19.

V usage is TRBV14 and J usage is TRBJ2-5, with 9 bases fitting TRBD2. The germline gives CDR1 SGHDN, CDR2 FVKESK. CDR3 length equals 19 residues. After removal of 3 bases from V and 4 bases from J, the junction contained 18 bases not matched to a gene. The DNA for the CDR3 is TGTGCCAGCAGCCAGAACACATTAGCGGGGGCTCTCGGGGGAGAGACCCAGTACTTC. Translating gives CASSQNTLAGALGGETQYF.

CDR3 sequence: CASSSHETTGADTQYF. CDR3 nucleotide sequence: TGTGCCAGCAGTTCCCATGAGACGACGGGGGCAGATACGCAGTATTTT. The chain combines TRBV27 with TRBJ2-3; possible D gene TRBD2, 6 bases. CDR3 size: 16 residues. Germline values: CDR1 MNHEY, CDR2 SMNVEV (reference sequence). The ends were cut back, 4 bases at V and 4 bases at J, with 18 bases in the middle.